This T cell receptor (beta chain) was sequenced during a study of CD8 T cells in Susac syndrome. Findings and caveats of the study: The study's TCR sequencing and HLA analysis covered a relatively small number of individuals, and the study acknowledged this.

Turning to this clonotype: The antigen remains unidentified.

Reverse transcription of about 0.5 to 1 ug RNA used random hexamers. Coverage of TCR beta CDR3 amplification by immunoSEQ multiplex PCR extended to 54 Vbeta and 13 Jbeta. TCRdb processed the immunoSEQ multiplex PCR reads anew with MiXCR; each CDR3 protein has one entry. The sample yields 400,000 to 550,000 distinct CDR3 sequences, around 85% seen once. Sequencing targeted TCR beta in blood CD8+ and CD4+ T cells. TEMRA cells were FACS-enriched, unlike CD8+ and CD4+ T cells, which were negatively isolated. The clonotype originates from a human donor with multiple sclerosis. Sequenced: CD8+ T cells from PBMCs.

CDR3 in DNA: TGCGCCAGCAGCTACCGGACAGGGTGGGCTGAAGCTTTCTTT. Translation gives CASSYRTGWAEAFF. The chain recombines TRBV5-1 with TRBJ1-1; 8 bases map to TRBD1. The CDR3 sequence is 14 residues long. Germline V gene lookup returns CDR1 SGHRS and CDR2 YFSETQ. V gave up 3 bases and J gave up 6 bases; unmatched junction bases: 7. The full variable domain, its missing parts supplied by reference TRBV5-1 and TRBJ1-1, is KAGVTQTPRYLIKTRGQQVTLSCSPISGHRSVSWYQQTPGQGLQFLFEYFSETQRNKGNFPGRFSGRQFSNSRSEMNVSTLELGDSALYLCASSYRTGWAEAFFGQGTRLTVV.